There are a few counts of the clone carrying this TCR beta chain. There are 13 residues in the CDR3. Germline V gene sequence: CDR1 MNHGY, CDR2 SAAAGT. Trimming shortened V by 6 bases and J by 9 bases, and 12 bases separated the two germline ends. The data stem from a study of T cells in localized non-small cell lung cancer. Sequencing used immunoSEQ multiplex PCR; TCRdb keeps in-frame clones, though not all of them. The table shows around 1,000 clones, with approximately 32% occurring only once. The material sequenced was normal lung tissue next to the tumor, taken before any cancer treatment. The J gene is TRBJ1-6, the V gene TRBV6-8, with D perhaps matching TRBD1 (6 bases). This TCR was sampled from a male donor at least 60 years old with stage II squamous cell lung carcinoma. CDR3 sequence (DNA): TGTGCCAGCAGCCAACAGGGCTCTTCACCCCTCCACTTT. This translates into CASSQQGSSPLHF.